The 18 T cell receptor beta chains below were found in one sample sequenced in a study of graft-versus-host responses after intestinal transplantation. Repertoires were generated with immunoSEQ multiplex PCR, while TCRdb's copy carries only in-frame clones and drops some. The profile covers fewer than 110,000 clones, with roughly 87% appearing a single time and over 0.6% taken by the ten largest. These receptors' antigens are unknown. The sequences come from unstimulated CD4+ T cells sorted from spleen or lymph node cells, collected before transplant. The receptors come from a human donor who was the organ donor for an intestinal transplant.

A single count supports this clone. The chain combines TRBV5-5 with TRBJ2-1; D ambiguous. The CDR3 is 16 residues long. Germline CDR1 SGHKS, CDR2 YYEKEE (reference sequence). Trimming took off 2 bases at V and 0 bases at J, with 12 bases between the two ends. CDR3 nucleotide sequence: TGTGCCAGCAGCTTAATTTTTTCGAGCTCCTACAATGAGCAGTTCTTC. This codes for CASSLIFSSSYNEQFF.

The chain joins TRBV27 to TRBJ1-1; the D gene is possibly TRBD1 (6 bases). V was clipped by 3 bases and J by 0 bases, with 8 bases between them. Germline lookup yields CDR1 MNHEY and CDR2 SMNVEV (reference sequence). The CDR3 consists of 14 residues. The CDR3 spells CASSLYRVNTEAFF. In DNA, the CDR3 is TGTGCCAGCAGTTTGTACAGGGTGAACACTGAAGCTTTCTTT.

The chain combines TRBV5-1 with TRBJ1-3, with a weak D call TRBD1 (5 bases). CDR3 length equals 13 residues. The germline V gene encodes CDR1 SGHRS and CDR2 YFSETQ. The germline V and J ends were trimmed by 9 bases and 1 base, with 11 bases remaining between them. In DNA form, the CDR3 reads TGCGCCATTCAGGGAATATCTGGAAACACCATATATTTT. Translation gives CAIQGISGNTIYF. Based on the CDR3 plus reference TRBV5-1 and TRBJ1-3, the full variable domain is KAGVTQTPRYLIKTRGQQVTLSCSPISGHRSVSWYQQTPGQGLQFLFEYFSETQRNKGNFPGRFSGRQFSNSRSEMNVSTLELGDSALYLCAIQGISGNTIYFGEGSWLTVV.

This chain uses TRBV7-9 with TRBJ1-1; D gene ambiguous. This CDR3 has 14 amino acids. The germline CDR1 and CDR2 sequences are SEHNR and FQNEAQ (reference sequence). Trimming shortened V by 0 bases and J by 5 bases, and 10 bases separated the two germline ends. This CDR3 is CASSLAVRGTEAFF. CDR3 nucleotides: TGTGCCAGCAGCTTAGCAGTTCGAGGGACTGAAGCTTTCTTT.

The gene calls are TRBV6-5 and TRBJ1-1; TRBD1 is a possible D gene (5 bases). CDR3 length: 14 amino acids. The germline CDR1 and CDR2 sequences are MNHEY and SVGAGI. Trimming stripped 6 bases from V and 1 base from J, with 12 bases between. The CDR3 nucleotides read TGTGCCAGCAGACCCGACAGTCGGAACACTGAAGCTTTCTTT. Amino acid sequence: CASRPDSRNTEAFF.

The chain employs TRBV18 and TRBJ1-3; TRBD1 is a possible D gene (5 bases). The V gene lost 1 base and the J gene lost 4 bases, with 8 bases spanning the gap. The germline V gene encodes CDR1 KGHSH and CDR2 LQKENI. The CDR3 spans 14 residues. The CDR3 bases are TGTGCCAGCTCACCACAAAGGGGAGGAAACACCATATATTTT. Translation gives CASSPQRGGNTIYF. The variable domain in full, completed from reference TRBV18 and TRBJ1-3, reads NAGVMQNPRHLVRRRGQEARLRCSPMKGHSHVYWYRQLPEEGLKFMVYLQKENIIDESGMPKERFSAEFPKEGPSILRIQQVVRGDSAAYFCASSPQRGGNTIYFGEGSWLTVV.

The chain has TRBV7-2 and TRBJ1-2; 10 nucleotides match TRBD1. The germline gives CDR1 SGHTA, CDR2 FQGNSA. V dropped 2 bases and J dropped 8; count of bases not matched to a gene: 2. CDR3 size: 13 residues. CDR3 nucleotides: TGTGCCAGCAGCTTACGACAGGGGGCGGGCTACACCTTC. It is translated as CASSLRQGAGYTF. The complete variable domain, with remaining parts taken from reference TRBV7-2 and TRBJ1-2, reads GAGVSQSPSNKVTEKGKDVELRCDPISGHTALYWYRQSLGQGLEFLIYFQGNSAPDKSGLPSDRFSAERTGGSVSTLTIQRTQQEDSAVYLCASSLRQGAGYTFGSGTRLTVV.

A few counts support this clone. This chain uses TRBV19 with TRBJ2-7, with TRBD1 matching 7 bases. CDR3 length: 14 residues. V trimming: 5 bases; J trimming: 4 bases; junction bases outside the gene matches: 8. CDR1 is LNHDA, CDR2 SQIVND, per germline (reference sequence). DNA of the CDR3: TGTGCCAGTAGTTCAGGACAGGAGCCTTACGAGCAGTACTTC. Amino acid sequence: CASSSGQEPYEQYF.

The rearrangement joins TRBV13 to TRBJ2-5; D is perhaps TRBD2 (7 bases). V dropped 7 bases and J dropped 0 bases, with 12 bases sitting between them. The CDR3 contains 14 residues. Germline V gene lookup returns CDR1 PRHDT and CDR2 FYEKMQ (reference sequence). The CDR3 coding sequence is TGTGCCAGCATGCGGGGGCTTGACCAAGAGACCCAGTACTTC. Residues: CASMRGLDQETQYF.

This clone was found once. V is TRBV2 and J is TRBJ1-5, with 10 nucleotides matching TRBD1. This CDR3 region has 14 residues. Trimming took 6 bases from V and 6 from J; bases not matched to a gene: 5. In germline, CDR1 is SNHLY, CDR2 FYNNEI. CDR3 sequence reads: CASRRTGGSQPQHF. CDR3 nucleotides: TGTGCCAGCAGGAGGACAGGGGGAAGTCAGCCCCAGCATTTT.

Of note for this clone: Distinct nucleotide sequences in the sample also encode this CDR3. The rearrangement uses TRBV5-1 and TRBJ2-5, with D tentatively TRBD2 (5 bases). Germline CDR1 SGHRS, CDR2 YFSETQ. CDR3 length equals 13 residues. V was shortened by 0 bases and J by 2 bases, with 5 bases between the two germline ends. The CDR3 loop reads CASSLGGQETQYF. The CDR3 DNA reads TGCGCCAGCAGCTTGGGCGGGCAAGAGACCCAGTACTTC.

J is TRBJ2-3 and V is TRBV11-3; no reliable D call. The germline V gene has CDR1 SGHNT and CDR2 YENEEA. Trimming took 0 bases from V and 6 from J, leaving 13 bases between them. This CDR3 comprises 15 residues. The CDR3 coding sequence is TGTGCCAGCAGCTTAGACCAGCGCCTCGGGGATACGCAGTATTTT. It yields the protein CASSLDQRLGDTQYF.

The chain is built from TRBV4-1 and TRBJ1-6; 8 bases agree with TRBD1. Germline assignment: CDR1 MGHRA and CDR2 YSYEKL. V lost 4 bases, J lost 7 bases, and 6 bases stayed unmatched. This CDR3 spans 15 amino acids. CDR3 in DNA: TGCGCCAGCAGCCCCTTGACAGGGGCCAATTCACCCCTCCACTTT. Translating gives CASSPLTGANSPLHF.

The chain combines TRBV7-2 with TRBJ1-4, with D perhaps matching TRBD1 (5 bases). Looked up from germline, CDR1 is SGHTA and CDR2 is FQGNSA. The CDR3 runs to 13 residues. V was cut by 4 bases and J by 10 bases, with 13 bases left in between. Here the CDR3 DNA reads TGTGCCAGCAGCTCCCGGGACGGCGTAAAACTGTTTTTT. It translates to CASSSRDGVKLFF.

This clone was detected a few times. The J gene is TRBJ1-6, the V gene TRBV5-1; 7 bases fit TRBD1. This CDR3 has 14 residues. V trimming: 4 bases; J trimming: 9 bases; junction bases outside the gene matches: 7. Germline CDR1 and CDR2: SGHRS and YFSETQ. In nucleotides, the CDR3 is TGCGCCAGCAGCGGACAGGTCGAAGCTTCACCCCTCCACTTT. Its protein product is CASSGQVEASPLHF.

The rearrangement joins TRBV19 to TRBJ2-5, with D possibly being TRBD1 (7 bases). Germline V lookup: CDR1 LNHDA, CDR2 SQIVND (reference sequence). Trimming shortened V by 5 bases and J by 1 base, and 17 bases separated the two germline ends. This CDR3 comprises 16 residues. The CDR3 region is CASSSPGQTSQETQYF. The DNA for the CDR3 is TGTGCCAGTAGTTCCCCGGGACAGACTAGCCAAGAGACCCAGTACTTC.

The V gene is TRBV5-1, the J gene TRBJ1-3, with no clear D. The CDR3 is 13 amino acids. Trimming shortened V by 4 bases and J by 0 bases, and 5 bases separated the two germline ends. Germline CDR1 is SGHRS and CDR2 is YFSETQ. CDR3 in DNA: TGCGCCAGCAGCCCCAGCTCTGGAAACACCATATATTTT. It translates to CASSPSSGNTIYF.

V usage is TRBV5-8 and J usage is TRBJ2-7; the D is unclear. CDR1 and CDR2 from the germline V gene are SGHTS and YDEGEE. The germline V and J ends were trimmed by 4 bases and 0 bases, with 8 bases remaining between them. The CDR3 is 13 amino acids. CDR3 amino acids: CASSPYLSYEQYF. CDR3 in DNA: TGTGCCAGCAGCCCATACCTCTCCTACGAGCAGTACTTC.